This T cell receptor beta chain was recovered during a study of T cells in Graves' hyperthyroidism and ophthalmopathy. For the study at large: Peripheral blood samples were taken at initial diagnosis, prior to any treatment.

CDR1 and CDR2 from the germline V gene are DFQATT and SNEGSKA (reference sequence). CDR3 length: 13 residues. Using RNA transcripts as the source, TCR beta CDR3 regions were amplified. The HTBI primer set was used in a first-round RT-PCR of the TCR CDR3. TCRdb re-called the multiplex PCR reads with MiXCR, one entry per CDR3 protein. The table records around 34,000 distinct CDR3 sequences, around half of them present only once. Comment on this clonotype: The target antigen is unknown. The germline gene is not matched at one end of the junction; a read error may be the cause.

Study observations and caveats: Stable hyperthyroidism and ophthalmopathy were separated using 13 V-J signatures. The model forecast ophthalmopathy, anticipating it by a median about 7 months before onset. Clonotypes that were expanded in thyroid above 0.001 mostly appeared in blood too.

V and J are TRBV20-1 and TRBJ1-6; possible D gene TRBD1, 5 bases. The TCR was taken from a woman aged 40 to 55 with Graves' ophthalmopathy. The material sequenced was blood. CDR3 amino acids: CSASGGAGSLLHF. For the CDR3, the DNA is TGTAGTGCTAGTGGTGGGGCGGGTTCACTCCTCCACTTT.